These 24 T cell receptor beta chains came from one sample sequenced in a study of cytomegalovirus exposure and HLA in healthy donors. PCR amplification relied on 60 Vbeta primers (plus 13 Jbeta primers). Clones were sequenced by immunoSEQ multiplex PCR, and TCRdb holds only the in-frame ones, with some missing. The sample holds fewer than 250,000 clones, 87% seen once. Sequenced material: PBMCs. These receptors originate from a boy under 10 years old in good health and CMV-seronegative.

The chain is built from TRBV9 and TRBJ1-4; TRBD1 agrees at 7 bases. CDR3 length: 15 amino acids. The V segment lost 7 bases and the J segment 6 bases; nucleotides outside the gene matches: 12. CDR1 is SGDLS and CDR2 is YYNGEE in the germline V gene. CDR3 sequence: CASGPRQGMDEKLFF. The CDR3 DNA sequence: TGTGCCAGCGGCCCTAGACAGGGAATGGATGAAAAACTGTTTTTT.

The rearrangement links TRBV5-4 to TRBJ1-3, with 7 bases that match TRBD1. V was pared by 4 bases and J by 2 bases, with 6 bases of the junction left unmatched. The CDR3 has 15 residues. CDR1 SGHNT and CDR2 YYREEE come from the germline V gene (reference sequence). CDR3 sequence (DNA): TGTGCCAGCAGCGGGGACAGCTTTACTGGAAACACCATATATTTT. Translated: CASSGDSFTGNTIYF.

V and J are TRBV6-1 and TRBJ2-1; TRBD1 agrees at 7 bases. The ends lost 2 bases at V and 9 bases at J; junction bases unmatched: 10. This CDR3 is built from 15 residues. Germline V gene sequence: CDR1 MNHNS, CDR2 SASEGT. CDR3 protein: CASSERVRDSREQFF. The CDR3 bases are TGTGCCAGCAGTGAACGAGTCCGGGACAGCCGTGAGCAGTTCTTC.

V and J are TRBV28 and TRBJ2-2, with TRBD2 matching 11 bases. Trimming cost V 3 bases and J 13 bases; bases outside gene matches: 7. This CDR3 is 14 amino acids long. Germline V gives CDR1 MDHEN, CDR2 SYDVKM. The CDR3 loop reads CASSFPSGRHGLFF. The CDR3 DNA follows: TGTGCCAGCAGTTTTCCTAGCGGGAGGCATGGGCTGTTTTTT.

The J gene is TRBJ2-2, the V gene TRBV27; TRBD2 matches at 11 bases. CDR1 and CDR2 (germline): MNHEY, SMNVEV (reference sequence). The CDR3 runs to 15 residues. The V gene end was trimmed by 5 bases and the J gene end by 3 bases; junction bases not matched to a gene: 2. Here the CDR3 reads CASSQLAGDTGELFF. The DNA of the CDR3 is TGTGCCAGCAGTCAACTAGCGGGAGACACCGGGGAGCTGTTTTTT.

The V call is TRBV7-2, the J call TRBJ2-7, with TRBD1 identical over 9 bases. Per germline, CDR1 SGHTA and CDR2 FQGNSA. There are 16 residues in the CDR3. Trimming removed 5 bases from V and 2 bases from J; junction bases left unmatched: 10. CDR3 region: CASSRRAGQGPYEQYF. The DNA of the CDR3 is TGTGCCAGCAGCCGCCGGGCGGGACAGGGACCCTACGAGCAGTACTTC.

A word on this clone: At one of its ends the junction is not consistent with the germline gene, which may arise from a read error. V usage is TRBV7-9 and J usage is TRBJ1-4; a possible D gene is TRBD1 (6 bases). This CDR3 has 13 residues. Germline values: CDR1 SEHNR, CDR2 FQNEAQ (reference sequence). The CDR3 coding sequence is TGTTCCAGCGGCGGGGGGGGCATTGAAAAACTGTTTTTT. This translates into CSSGGGGIEKLFF.

For the CDR3, the DNA is TGCGCCAGCAGGCCTGTACTAGCGACTAGCACAGATACGCAGTATTTT. Residues: CASRPVLATSTDTQYF. V is TRBV5-1 and J is TRBJ2-3; 7 bases map to TRBD2. V dropped 5 bases and J dropped 0; count of bases not matched to a gene: 9. The germline gives CDR1 SGHRS, CDR2 YFSETQ. The CDR3 spans 16 residues.

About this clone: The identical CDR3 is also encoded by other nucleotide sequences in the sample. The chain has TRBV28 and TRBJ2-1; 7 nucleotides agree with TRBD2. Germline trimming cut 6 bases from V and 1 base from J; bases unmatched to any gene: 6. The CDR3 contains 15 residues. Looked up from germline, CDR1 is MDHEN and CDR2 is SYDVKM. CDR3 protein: CASRPGGSSYNEQFF. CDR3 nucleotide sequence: TGTGCCAGCAGACCCGGGGGGTCGTCCTACAATGAGCAGTTCTTC.

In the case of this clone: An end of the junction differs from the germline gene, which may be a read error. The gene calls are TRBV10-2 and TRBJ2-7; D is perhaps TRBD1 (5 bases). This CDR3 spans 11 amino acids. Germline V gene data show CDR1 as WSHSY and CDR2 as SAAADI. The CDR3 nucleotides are TGCGCCAGCAGTGATGTAGGGGCCACTGACTTC. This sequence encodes CASSDVGATDF.

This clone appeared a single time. This chain's CDR3 is CASSESGGANEQFF. As DNA, the CDR3 is TGCGCCAGCAGTGAGTCCGGGGGGGCAAACGAGCAGTTCTTC. The rearrangement links TRBV10-1 to TRBJ2-1; 8 bases line up with TRBD2. The V and J ends lost 0 bases and 10 bases, in that order; junction bases with no gene match: 5. Germline loops: CDR1 WNHNN, CDR2 SYGVQD (reference sequence). The CDR3 extends over 14 amino acids.

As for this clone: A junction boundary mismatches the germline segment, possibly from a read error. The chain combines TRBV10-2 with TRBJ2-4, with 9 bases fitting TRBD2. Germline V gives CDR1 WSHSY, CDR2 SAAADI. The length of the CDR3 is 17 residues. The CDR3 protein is CASSDRGGGATKNIQYF. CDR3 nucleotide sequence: TGCGCCAGTAGTGATAGGGGCGGGGGGGCTACCAAAAACATTCAGTACTTC.

The CDR3 here is CASSEGAGRYGYTF. The CDR3 DNA reads TGTGCCAGCAGTGAAGGGGCAGGGCGCTATGGCTACACCTTC. The genes are TRBV6-1 and TRBJ1-2, with D possibly matching TRBD1 (5 bases). The CDR3 is made up of 14 amino acids. V lost 1 base and J 4 bases, leaving 10 bases between the germline ends. Germline V gene data show CDR1 as MNHNS and CDR2 as SASEGT.

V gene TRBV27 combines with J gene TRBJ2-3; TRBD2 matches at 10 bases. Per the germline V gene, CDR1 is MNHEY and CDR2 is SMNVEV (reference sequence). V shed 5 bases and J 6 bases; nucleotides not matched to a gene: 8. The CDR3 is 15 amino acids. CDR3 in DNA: TGTGCCAGCAGTATACAGCGGGGGGGCGTCGATACGCAGTATTTT. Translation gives CASSIQRGGVDTQYF.

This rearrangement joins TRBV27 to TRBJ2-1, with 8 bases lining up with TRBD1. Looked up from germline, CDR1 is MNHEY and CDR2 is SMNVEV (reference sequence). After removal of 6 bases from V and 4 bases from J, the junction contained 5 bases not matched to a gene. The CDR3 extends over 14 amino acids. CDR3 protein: CASRRQGAYNEQFF. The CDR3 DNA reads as TGTGCCAGCAGGAGGCAGGGGGCATACAATGAGCAGTTCTTC.

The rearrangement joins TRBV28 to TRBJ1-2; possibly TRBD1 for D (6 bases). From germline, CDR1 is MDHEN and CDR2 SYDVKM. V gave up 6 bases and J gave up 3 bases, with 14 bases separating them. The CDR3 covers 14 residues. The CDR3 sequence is CASRKLGGDYGYTF. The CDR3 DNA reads TGTGCCAGCAGGAAACTAGGGGGTGACTATGGCTACACCTTC.

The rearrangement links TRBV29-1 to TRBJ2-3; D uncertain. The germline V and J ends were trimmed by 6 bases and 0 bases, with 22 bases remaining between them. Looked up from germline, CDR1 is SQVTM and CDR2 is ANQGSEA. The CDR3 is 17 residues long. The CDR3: CSVADLDTSSSTDTQYF. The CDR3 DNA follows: TGCAGCGTAGCAGACCTTGACACGTCTTCTAGCACAGATACGCAGTATTTT.

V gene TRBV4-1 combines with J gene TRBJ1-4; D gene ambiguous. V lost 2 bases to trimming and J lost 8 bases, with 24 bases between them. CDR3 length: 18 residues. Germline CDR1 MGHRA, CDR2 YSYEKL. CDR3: CASSQIVRVRREREKLFF. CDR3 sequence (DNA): TGCGCCAGCAGCCAAATAGTGAGGGTACGGAGGGAAAGAGAAAAACTGTTTTTT.

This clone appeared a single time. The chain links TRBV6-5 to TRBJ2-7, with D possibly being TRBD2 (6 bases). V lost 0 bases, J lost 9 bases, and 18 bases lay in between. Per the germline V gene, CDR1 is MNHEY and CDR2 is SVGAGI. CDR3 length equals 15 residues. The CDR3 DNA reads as TGTGCCAGCAGTTACTCTTCTGGGGTTCCAGCGGGGCAGTACTTC. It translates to CASSYSSGVPAGQYF.

The CDR3 region is CASSLALGTGVLDTQYF. The CDR3 nucleotides are TGTGCCAGCAGCTTAGCGCTGGGGACAGGGGTCTTAGATACGCAGTATTTT. The chain employs TRBV7-9 and TRBJ2-3; TRBD1 matches at 10 bases. There are 17 residues in the CDR3. V lost 0 bases, J lost 5 bases, and 8 bases stayed unmatched. CDR1 is SEHNR and CDR2 is FQNEAQ in the germline V gene (reference sequence). Using reference TRBV7-9 and TRBJ2-3 for the parts outside the CDR3, the full variable domain is DTGVSQNPRHKITKRGQNVTFRCDPISEHNRLYWYRQTLGQGPEFLTYFQNEAQLEKSRLLSDRFSAERPKGSFSTLEIQRTEQGDSAMYLCASSLALGTGVLDTQYFGPGTRLTVL.

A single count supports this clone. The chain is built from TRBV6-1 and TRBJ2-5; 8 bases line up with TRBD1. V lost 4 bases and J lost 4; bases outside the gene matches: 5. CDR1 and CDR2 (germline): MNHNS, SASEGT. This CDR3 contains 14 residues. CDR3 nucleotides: TGTGCCAGCAGTGGACAGGGGCGTCGAGAGACCCAGTACTTC. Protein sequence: CASSGQGRRETQYF.

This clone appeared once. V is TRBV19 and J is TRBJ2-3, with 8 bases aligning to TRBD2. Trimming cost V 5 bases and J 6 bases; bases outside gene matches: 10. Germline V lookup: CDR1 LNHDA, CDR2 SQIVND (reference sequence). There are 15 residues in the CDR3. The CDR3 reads CASSVLPGGPDTQYF. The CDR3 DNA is TGTGCCAGTAGTGTACTCCCGGGAGGGCCCGATACGCAGTATTTT.

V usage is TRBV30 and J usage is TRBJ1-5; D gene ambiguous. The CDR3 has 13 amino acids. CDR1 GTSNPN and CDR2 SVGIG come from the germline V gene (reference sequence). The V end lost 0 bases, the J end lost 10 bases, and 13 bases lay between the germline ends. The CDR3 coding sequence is TGTGCCTGGAGTGTACTATCTCGGATCCCCCAGCATTTT. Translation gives CAWSVLSRIPQHF.

CDR3 DNA sequence: TGTGCCTGGGGCCCGACAGGGGGCAATCAGCCCCAGCATTTT. Protein product: CAWGPTGGNQPQHF. The gene calls are TRBV30 and TRBJ1-5; 8 bases are a match to TRBD1. Germline V gene sequence: CDR1 GTSNPN, CDR2 SVGIG (reference sequence). CDR3 size: 14 residues. V was pared by 5 bases and J by 2 bases, with 5 bases of the junction left unmatched.